A selection of T cell receptor beta chains follows, all from one sample in a study of post-analysis software for immune sequencing data. One entry per CDR3 protein results from TCRdb running MiXCR on the PCR reads. The repertoire holds about 770,000 distinct CDR3 sequences, with just over 45% as singletons. The sequenced sample consisted of blood. All receptors come from a girl aged 10-17 years with multiple sclerosis. CDR3s include the opening cysteine and the closing phenylalanine or tryptophan. A D gene is named only where the DNA matches it firmly. Only part of the rows carry a size: once, few, many, or a class if the clone is expanded.

j_call | d_call | v_call | clone_size | cdr3_nt | cdr3_aa
TRBJ2-1 | - | TRBV3-1 | - | TGTGCCAGCAGCTACACCACGGCCGGGACCCCTACCTACAATGAGCAGTTCTTC | CASSYTTAGTPTYNEQFF
TRBJ2-3 | TRBD1 | TRBV6-1 | - | TGTGCCAGCAACAGACCGGGACAGCTCCTAGCAACAGATACGCAGTATTTT | CASNRPGQLLATDTQYF
TRBJ2-7 | TRBD1 | TRBV5-1 | few | TGCGCCAGCAGCTTGCGAGCGAACCGGGACAGCAACTCCTACGAGCAGTACTTC | CASSLRANRDSNSYEQYF
TRBJ1-2 | - | TRBV5-1 | few | TGCGCCAGCAGCTTAAACAGGGAAAACTATGGCTACACCTTC | CASSLNRENYGYTF
TRBJ2-5 | - | TRBV4-2 | few | TGTGCCAGCAGCCAAGAGATGTACCAAGAGACCCAGTACTTC | CASSQEMYQETQYF
TRBJ2-7 | - | TRBV28 | - | TGTGCCAGCAGTACCACCGGGACATCGGGGGAGCAGTACTTC | CASSTTGTSGEQYF
TRBJ1-2 | - | TRBV28 | few | TGTGCCAGCAGGAATACAGCTAACTATGGCTACACCTTC | CASRNTANYGYTF
TRBJ1-5 | TRBD1 | TRBV6-5 | few | TGTGCCAGCAGAAGGGACAGCTCCAATCAGCCCCAGCATTTT | CASRRDSSNQPQHF
TRBJ2-7 | TRBD2 | TRBV12-3/TRBV12-4 | - | TGTGCCAGCAGTCTAAGGACTAGCGGCTTGTACGAGCAGTACTTC | CASSLRTSGLYEQYF
TRBJ2-5 | - | TRBV14 | few | TGTGCCAGCAGCCCCGATTGGGAGACCCAGTACTTC | CASSPDWETQYF
TRBJ2-7 | TRBD2 | TRBV2 | - | TGTGCCAGCAGCCCCACTAGCGGGGTCATTTACGAGCAGTACTTC | CASSPTSGVIYEQYF
TRBJ2-1 | TRBD2 | TRBV10-3 | few | TGTGCCATCAGTGCCTTCGAGCGGGGGAAAAATGAGCAGTTCTTC | CAISAFERGKNEQFF
TRBJ2-5 | - | TRBV7-9 | - | TGTGCCAGCAGCGCTAGGAGGAGGGTTGGAGACCAAGAGACCCAGTACTTC | CASSARRRVGDQETQYF
TRBJ2-7 | - | TRBV12-3/TRBV12-4 | - | TGTGCCAGCAGTTTAGGAAGTCGGCAGCCCTCCTACGAGCAGTACTTC | CASSLGSRQPSYEQYF
TRBJ2-3 | TRBD2 | TRBV20-1 | - | TGCAGTGCCGATCCGGGACTAGCGGGAGGTACAGATACGCAGTATTTT | CSADPGLAGGTDTQYF
TRBJ1-1 | - | TRBV6-5 | - | TGTGCCAGTATCCGGGACACGAACACTGAAGCTTTCTTT | CASIRDTNTEAFF
TRBJ2-7 | - | TRBV7-2 | - | TGTGCCAGCAGCTTATCGATTAGCGTAACCTACGAGCAGTACTTC | CASSLSISVTYEQYF
TRBJ2-3 | - | TRBV7-9 | few | TGTGCCAGCAGCTTAGAACTCAGCTTGTTTGGCACAGATACGCAGTATTTT | CASSLELSLFGTDTQYF
TRBJ2-7 | TRBD2 | TRBV7-2 | many | TGTGCCAGCAGCTTAGAACTAGCGCTCTCCTACGAGCAGTACTTC | CASSLELALSYEQYF
TRBJ2-7 | TRBD1 | TRBV7-9 | - | TGTGCCAGCAGCGCCGCGACAGGGCCTGACGAGCAGTACTTC | CASSAATGPDEQYF
TRBJ2-5 | - | TRBV7-9 | few | TGTGCCAGCAGCCCCTGGCCGGAAGAGACCCAGTACTTC | CASSPWPEETQYF
TRBJ2-7 | - | TRBV7-2 | many | TGTGCCAGCAGCTTTAGATTCTCCTACGAGCAGTACTTC | CASSFRFSYEQYF
TRBJ2-5 | TRBD1 | TRBV3-1 | - | TGTGCCAGCAGCTTATGGACAGGCCAAGAGACCCAGTACTTC | CASSLWTGQETQYF
TRBJ2-3 | - | TRBV7-9 | - | TGTGCCAGCAGCATCTTAGACGCCGAACACGGGAAGACGCAGTATTTT | CASSILDAEHGKTQYF
TRBJ2-2 | TRBD1 | TRBV6-4 | - | TGTGCCAGCAGTTCAACAGGGGTCACCGGGAAGCTGTTTTTT | CASSSTGVTGKLFF
TRBJ2-1 | - | TRBV20-1 | few | TGCAGTGCCTGGTTCGTGGATGAGCAGTTCTTC | CSAWFVDEQFF
TRBJ2-1 | TRBD2 | TRBV28 | - | TGTGCCAGCAGTATGACTAGCGGGATTGTTGTTGAGCAGTTCTTC | CASSMTSGIVVEQFF
TRBJ2-1 | TRBD2 | TRBV5-6 | - | TGTGCCAGCAGCTTAGATAGCGGGAGGACCTACAATGAGCAGTTCTTC | CASSLDSGRTYNEQFF
TRBJ1-1 | - | TRBV10-3 | - | TGTGCCATCAGTGAGATGCTGAACACTGAAGCTTTCTTT | CAISEMLNTEAFF
TRBJ2-1 | - | TRBV6-5 | - | TGTGCCAGCAGTTACTCGTTCGGCGGGACCGAGCAGTTCTTC | CASSYSFGGTEQFF
TRBJ2-7 | TRBD1 | TRBV20-1 | - | TGCAGTGCCGCCCCCGGGACAGGGACCTACGAGCAGTACTTC | CSAAPGTGTYEQYF
TRBJ1-2 | - | TRBV9 | - | TGTGCCAGCAGCGCCGCGACAGAAAACTATGGCTACACCTTC | CASSAATENYGYTF
TRBJ1-1 | - | TRBV29-1 | - | TGCAGCGTTGCGGACGCTGAAGCTTTCTTT | CSVADAEAFF
TRBJ1-4 | - | TRBV29-1 | - | TGCAGCGTTGATGCGGGTTCAGAAAAACTGTTTTTT | CSVDAGSEKLFF
TRBJ1-2 | - | TRBV15 | once | TGTGCCACCAGCAGAGATGGGGACACTTCACTACATGGCTACACCTTC | CATSRDGDTSLHGYTF
TRBJ1-2 | TRBD1 | TRBV25-1 | few | TGTGCCAGCAGGGATGGGACAGTTGGGGATGGCTACACCTTC | CASRDGTVGDGYTF
TRBJ2-6 | - | TRBV6-5 | few | TGTGCCAGCAAAAGTGGGGCCAACGTCCTGACTTTC | CASKSGANVLTF
TRBJ2-3 | - | TRBV14 | once | TGTGCCAGCAGCCCTAGGGGTCTAGCGATCACAGATACGCAGTATTTT | CASSPRGLAITDTQYF
TRBJ2-7 | TRBD2 | TRBV3-1 | - | TGTGCCAGCAGCCACTTAGCGGGAGGGAACCCCTACGAGCAGTACTTC | CASSHLAGGNPYEQYF
TRBJ2-1 | - | TRBV28 | - | TGTGCCAGCGGGACCCCGGCTCGGGAGCAGTTCTTC | CASGTPAREQFF
TRBJ2-7 | TRBD2 | TRBV7-2 | few | TGTGCCAGCAGCCCACGATGGGGACTAGCGGACTACGAGCAGTACTTC | CASSPRWGLADYEQYF
TRBJ2-1 | TRBD1 | TRBV11-3 | - | TGTGCCAGCGGGACAGGCGGGGACACCTACAATGAGCAGTTCTTC | CASGTGGDTYNEQFF
TRBJ1-2 | - | TRBV13 | - | TGTGCCGGCAGCTTAGGTAGCAACTATGGCTACACCTTC | CAGSLGSNYGYTF
TRBJ2-7 | - | TRBV20-1 | - | TGCAGTGCTAGAGATTATGGGGTCTCCTACGAGCAGTACTTC | CSARDYGVSYEQYF
TRBJ2-7 | TRBD1 | TRBV3-1 | few | TGTGCCAGCAGGATGGTAGGGACAGGCGAGCAGTACTTC | CASRMVGTGEQYF
TRBJ1-1 | TRBD1 | TRBV7-6 | - | TGTGCCAGCAGCACATCCCAGGGGGCATCTGAAGCTTTCTTT | CASSTSQGASEAFF
TRBJ2-7 | - | TRBV13 | few | TGTGCCAGCAGCTTAGTCGCAGCGGGCTACGAGCAGTACTTC | CASSLVAAGYEQYF
TRBJ2-7 | TRBD2 | TRBV20-1 | - | TGCAGTGCAACTACTAGCGGGGTCTCCTACGAGCAGTACTTC | CSATTSGVSYEQYF
TRBJ2-7 | TRBD1 | TRBV12-3/TRBV12-4 | - | TGTGCCAGCAGTTTGGGGACAGGGATCATCGAGCAGTACTTC | CASSLGTGIIEQYF
TRBJ2-3 | - | TRBV29-1 | few | TGCAGCGTTGAGACCAAGTCAGATACGCAGTATTTT | CSVETKSDTQYF
TRBJ2-1 | - | TRBV3-1 | few | TGTGCCAGCAGCCAAACCCCAAATGAGCAGTTCTTC | CASSQTPNEQFF
TRBJ2-7 | - | TRBV7-2 | - | TGTGCCAGCAGCCACCGGGCGTACGAGCAGTACTTC | CASSHRAYEQYF